This TCR beta chain derives from a study of blood T cell repertoires in COVID-19. Study in general: Sites in the United States, Italy and Spain provided acute and convalescent COVID-19 samples.

The age range of participants was about 18 to 90 years, with residence in 20 to 25 US areas. The protocol was immunoSEQ multiplex PCR, while the TCRdb copy is restricted to in-frame clones and leaves out a portion. The repertoire consists of 190,000 or so clones, with roughly 87% occurring once and the leading ten covering around 2.4%. Trimming took 3 bases from V and 8 from J, leaving 14 bases between them. CDR1 is MRHNA and CDR2 is SNTAGT in the germline V gene. The CDR3 extends over 14 amino acids. The chain links TRBV6-4 to TRBJ2-4, with a tentative D call TRBD1 (5 bases). This clonotype was sampled from a woman in her thirties who had recovered from COVID-19. What was sequenced was PBMCs or T cells enriched from blood (not recorded which). As DNA, the CDR3 is TGTGCCAGCAGTGATATGAAGGGGTCGGACATTCAGTACTTC. Its translation is CASSDMKGSDIQYF.